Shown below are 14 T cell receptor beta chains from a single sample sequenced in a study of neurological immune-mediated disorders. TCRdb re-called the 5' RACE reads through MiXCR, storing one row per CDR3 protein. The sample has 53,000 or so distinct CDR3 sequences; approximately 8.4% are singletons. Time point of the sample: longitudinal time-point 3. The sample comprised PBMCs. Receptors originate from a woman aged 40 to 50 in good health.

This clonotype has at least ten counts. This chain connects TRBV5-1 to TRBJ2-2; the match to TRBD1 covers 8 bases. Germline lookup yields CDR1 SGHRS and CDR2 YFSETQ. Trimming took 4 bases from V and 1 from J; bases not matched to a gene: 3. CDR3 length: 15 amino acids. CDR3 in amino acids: CASSRGQVNTGELFF. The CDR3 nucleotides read TGCGCCAGCAGCCGGGGACAGGTGAACACCGGGGAGCTGTTTTTT. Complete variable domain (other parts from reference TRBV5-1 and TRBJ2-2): KAGVTQTPRYLIKTRGQQVTLSCSPISGHRSVSWYQQTPGQGLQFLFEYFSETQRNKGNFPGRFSGRQFSNSRSEMNVSTLELGDSALYLCASSRGQVNTGELFFGEGSRLTVL.

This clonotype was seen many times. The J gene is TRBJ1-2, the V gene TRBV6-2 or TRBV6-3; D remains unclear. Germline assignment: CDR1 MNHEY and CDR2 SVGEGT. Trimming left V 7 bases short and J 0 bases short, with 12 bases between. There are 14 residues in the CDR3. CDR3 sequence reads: CASISVTANYGYTF. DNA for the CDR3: TGTGCCAGCATTTCCGTTACGGCTAACTATGGCTACACCTTC.

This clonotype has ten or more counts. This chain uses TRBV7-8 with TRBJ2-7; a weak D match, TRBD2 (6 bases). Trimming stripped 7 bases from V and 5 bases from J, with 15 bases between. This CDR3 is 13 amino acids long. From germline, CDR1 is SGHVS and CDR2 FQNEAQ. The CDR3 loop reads CASTPPSGHEQYF. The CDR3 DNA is TGTGCCAGCACCCCCCCCAGCGGGCACGAGCAGTACTTC.

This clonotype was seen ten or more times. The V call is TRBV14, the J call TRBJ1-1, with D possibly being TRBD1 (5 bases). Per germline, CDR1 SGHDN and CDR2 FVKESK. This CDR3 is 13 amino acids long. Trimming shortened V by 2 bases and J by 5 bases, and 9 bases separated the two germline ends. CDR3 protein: CASSQLGGTEAFF. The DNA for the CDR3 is TGTGCCAGCAGCCAACTGGGGGGGACTGAAGCTTTCTTT. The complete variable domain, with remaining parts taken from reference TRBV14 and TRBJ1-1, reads EAGVTQFPSHSVIEKGQTVTLRCDPISGHDNLYWYRRVMGKEIKFLLHFVKESKQDESGMPNNRFLAERTGGTYSTLKVQPAELEDSGVYFCASSQLGGTEAFFGQGTRLTVV.

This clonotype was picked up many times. CDR3 sequence (DNA): TGTGCCATCAGTCCTACCGGACAGGGGAGTCACGAGCAGTACTTC. This encodes CAISPTGQGSHEQYF. The chain links TRBV10-3 to TRBJ2-7; the match to TRBD1 covers 9 bases. The CDR3 covers 15 residues. V gave up 5 bases and J gave up 5 bases; unmatched junction bases: 10. Germline V gene data show CDR1 as ENHRY and CDR2 as SYGVKD.

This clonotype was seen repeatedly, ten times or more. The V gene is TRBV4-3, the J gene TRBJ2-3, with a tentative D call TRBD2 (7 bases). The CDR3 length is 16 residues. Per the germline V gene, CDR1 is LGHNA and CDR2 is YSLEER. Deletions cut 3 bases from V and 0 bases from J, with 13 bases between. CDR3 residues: CASSQGGPSSTDTQYF. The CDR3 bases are TGCGCCAGCAGCCAGGGGGGGCCCTCTAGCACAGATACGCAGTATTTT.

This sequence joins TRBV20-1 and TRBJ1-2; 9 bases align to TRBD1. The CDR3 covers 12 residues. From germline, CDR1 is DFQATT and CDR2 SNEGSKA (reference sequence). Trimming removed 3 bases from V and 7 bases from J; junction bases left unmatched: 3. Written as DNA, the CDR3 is TGCAGTGCTAGGAGACAGGGGGGTGGCTACACCTTC. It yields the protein CSARRQGGGYTF.

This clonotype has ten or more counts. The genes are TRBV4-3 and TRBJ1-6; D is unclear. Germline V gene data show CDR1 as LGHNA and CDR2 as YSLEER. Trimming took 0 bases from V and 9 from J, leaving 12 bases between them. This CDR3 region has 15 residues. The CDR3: CASSQDAPLGSPLHF. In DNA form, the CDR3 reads TGCGCCAGCAGCCAAGATGCCCCCTTGGGTTCACCCCTCCACTTT.

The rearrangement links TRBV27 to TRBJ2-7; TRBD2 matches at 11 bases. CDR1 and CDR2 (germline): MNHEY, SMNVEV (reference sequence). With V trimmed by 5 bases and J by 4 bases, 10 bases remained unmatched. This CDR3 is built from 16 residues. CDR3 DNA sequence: TGTGCCAGCAGTCCTACCCCTAGCGGGGGGTTATACGAGCAGTACTTC. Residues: CASSPTPSGGLYEQYF.

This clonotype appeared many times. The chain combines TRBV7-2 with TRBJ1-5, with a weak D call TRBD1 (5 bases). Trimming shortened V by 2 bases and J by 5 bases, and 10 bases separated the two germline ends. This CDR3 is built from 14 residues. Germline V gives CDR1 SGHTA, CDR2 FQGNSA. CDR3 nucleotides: TGTGCCAGCAGCTTATCCAGGGACTATCAGCCCCAGCATTTT. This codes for CASSLSRDYQPQHF.

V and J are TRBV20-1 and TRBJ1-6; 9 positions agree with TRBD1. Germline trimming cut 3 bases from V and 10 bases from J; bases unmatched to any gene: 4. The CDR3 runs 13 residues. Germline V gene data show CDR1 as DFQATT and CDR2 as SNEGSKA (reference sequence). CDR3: CSARGQGSSPLHF. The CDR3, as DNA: TGCAGTGCTAGGGGACAGGGAAGCTCACCCCTCCACTTT.

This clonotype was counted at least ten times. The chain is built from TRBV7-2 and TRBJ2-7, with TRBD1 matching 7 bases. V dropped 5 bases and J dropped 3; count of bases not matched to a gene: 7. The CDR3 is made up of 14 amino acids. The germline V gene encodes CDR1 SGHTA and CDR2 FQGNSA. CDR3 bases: TGTGCCAGCAGCCTACGACAGGGACGCTACGAGCAGTACTTC. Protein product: CASSLRQGRYEQYF. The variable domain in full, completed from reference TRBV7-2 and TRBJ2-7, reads GAGVSQSPSNKVTEKGKDVELRCDPISGHTALYWYRQSLGQGLEFLIYFQGNSAPDKSGLPSDRFSAERTGGSVSTLTIQRTQQEDSAVYLCASSLRQGRYEQYFGPGTRLTVT.

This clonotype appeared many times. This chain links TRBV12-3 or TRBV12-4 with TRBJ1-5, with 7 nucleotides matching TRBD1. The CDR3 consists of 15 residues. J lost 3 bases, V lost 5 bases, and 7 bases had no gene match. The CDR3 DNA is TGTGCCAGCAGTCCTGGACAGGCTCCCAATCAGCCCCAGCATTTT. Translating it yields CASSPGQAPNQPQHF.

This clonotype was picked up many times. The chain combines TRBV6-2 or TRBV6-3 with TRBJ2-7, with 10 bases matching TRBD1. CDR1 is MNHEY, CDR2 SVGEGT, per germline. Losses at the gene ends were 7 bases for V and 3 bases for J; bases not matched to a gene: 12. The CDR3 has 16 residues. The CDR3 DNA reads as TGTGCCAGCAAGGAGTGGGGAGGACAGGGGGTCTACGAGCAGTACTTC. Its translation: CASKEWGGQGVYEQYF.